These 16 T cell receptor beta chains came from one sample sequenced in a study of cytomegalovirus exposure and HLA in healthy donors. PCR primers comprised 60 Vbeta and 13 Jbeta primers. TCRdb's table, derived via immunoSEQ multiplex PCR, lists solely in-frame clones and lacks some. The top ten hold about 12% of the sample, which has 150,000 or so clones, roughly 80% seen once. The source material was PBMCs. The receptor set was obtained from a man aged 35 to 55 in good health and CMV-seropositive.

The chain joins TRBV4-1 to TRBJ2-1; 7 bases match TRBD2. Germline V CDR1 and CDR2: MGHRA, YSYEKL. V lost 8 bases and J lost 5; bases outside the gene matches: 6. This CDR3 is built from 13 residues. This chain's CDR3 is CASGSAGNNEQFF. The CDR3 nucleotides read TGCGCCAGCGGGTCAGCGGGAAACAATGAGCAGTTCTTC.

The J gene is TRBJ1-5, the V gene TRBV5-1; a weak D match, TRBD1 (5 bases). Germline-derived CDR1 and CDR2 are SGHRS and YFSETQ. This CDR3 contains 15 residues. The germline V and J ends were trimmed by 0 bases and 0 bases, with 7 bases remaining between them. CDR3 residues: CASSLGQHSNQPQHF. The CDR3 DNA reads TGCGCCAGCAGCTTGGGACAGCATAGCAATCAGCCCCAGCATTTT. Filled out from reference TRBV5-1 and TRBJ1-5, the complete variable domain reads KAGVTQTPRYLIKTRGQQVTLSCSPISGHRSVSWYQQTPGQGLQFLFEYFSETQRNKGNFPGRFSGRQFSNSRSEMNVSTLELGDSALYLCASSLGQHSNQPQHFGDGTRLSIL.

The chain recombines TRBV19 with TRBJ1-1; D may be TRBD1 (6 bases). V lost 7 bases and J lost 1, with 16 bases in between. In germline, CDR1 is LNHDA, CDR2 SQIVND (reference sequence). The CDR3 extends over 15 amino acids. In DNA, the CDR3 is TGTGCCAGTAACCCCAGGGGATATCCGAACACTGAAGCTTTCTTT. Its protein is CASNPRGYPNTEAFF.

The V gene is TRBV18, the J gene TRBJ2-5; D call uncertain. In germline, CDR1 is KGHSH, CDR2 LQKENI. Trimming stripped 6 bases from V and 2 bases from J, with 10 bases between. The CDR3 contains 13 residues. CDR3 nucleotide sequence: TGTGCCAGCTCGGGCGACGCTCAAGAGACCCAGTACTTC. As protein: CASSGDAQETQYF.

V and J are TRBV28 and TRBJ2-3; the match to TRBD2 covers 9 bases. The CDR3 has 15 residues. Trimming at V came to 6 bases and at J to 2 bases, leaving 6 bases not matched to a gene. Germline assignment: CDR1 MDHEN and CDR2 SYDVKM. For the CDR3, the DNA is TGTGCCAGCAGCCGTAGCGGGAGTATCACAGATACGCAGTATTTT. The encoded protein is CASSRSGSITDTQYF.

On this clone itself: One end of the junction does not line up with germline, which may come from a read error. The DNA of the CDR3 is TGCAGCGTTTCCGGGGGGTACTCTGGGGCCAACGGCCTGACTTTC. Translated, it gives CSVSGGYSGANGLTF. J is TRBJ2-6 and V is TRBV29-1; 7 bases match TRBD2. The CDR3 is made up of 15 amino acids. Germline V gene sequence: CDR1 SQVTM, CDR2 ANQGSEA.

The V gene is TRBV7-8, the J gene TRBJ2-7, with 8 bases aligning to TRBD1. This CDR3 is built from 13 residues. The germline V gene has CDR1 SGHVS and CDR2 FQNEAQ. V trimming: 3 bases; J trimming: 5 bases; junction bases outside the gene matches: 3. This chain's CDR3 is CASSLDRDHEQYF. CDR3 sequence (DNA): TGTGCCAGCAGCTTGGACAGGGACCACGAGCAGTACTTC.

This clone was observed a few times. The CDR3 loop reads CASSPDREDQPQHF. DNA for the CDR3: TGTGCCAGCAGCCCCGACAGGGAGGACCAGCCCCAGCATTTT. This chain joins TRBV6-5 and TRBJ1-5, with TRBD1 matching over 7 bases. This CDR3 spans 14 amino acids. The V gene end was trimmed by 6 bases and the J gene end by 7 bases; junction bases not matched to a gene: 9. Germline lookup yields CDR1 MNHEY and CDR2 SVGAGI.

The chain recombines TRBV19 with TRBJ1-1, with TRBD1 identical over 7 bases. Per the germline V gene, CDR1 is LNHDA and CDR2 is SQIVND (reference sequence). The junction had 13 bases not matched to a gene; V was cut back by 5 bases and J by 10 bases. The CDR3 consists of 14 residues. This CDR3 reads CASSVNRDSYGAFF. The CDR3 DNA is TGTGCCAGTAGTGTTAACCGGGACAGCTATGGAGCTTTCTTT.

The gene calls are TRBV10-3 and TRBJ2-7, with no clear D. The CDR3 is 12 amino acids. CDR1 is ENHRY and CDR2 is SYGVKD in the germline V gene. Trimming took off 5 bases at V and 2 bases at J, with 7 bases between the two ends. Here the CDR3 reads CAISRAAYEQYF. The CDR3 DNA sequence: TGTGCCATCAGTAGAGCCGCCTACGAGCAGTACTTC.

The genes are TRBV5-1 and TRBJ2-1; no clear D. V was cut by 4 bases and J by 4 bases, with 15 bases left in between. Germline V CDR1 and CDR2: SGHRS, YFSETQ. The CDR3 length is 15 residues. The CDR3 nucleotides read TGCGCCAGCAGCCCCGTCCCTCAGAAGTACAATGAGCAGTTCTTC. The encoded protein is CASSPVPQKYNEQFF. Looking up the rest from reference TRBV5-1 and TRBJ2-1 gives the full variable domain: KAGVTQTPRYLIKTRGQQVTLSCSPISGHRSVSWYQQTPGQGLQFLFEYFSETQRNKGNFPGRFSGRQFSNSRSEMNVSTLELGDSALYLCASSPVPQKYNEQFFGPGTRLTVL.

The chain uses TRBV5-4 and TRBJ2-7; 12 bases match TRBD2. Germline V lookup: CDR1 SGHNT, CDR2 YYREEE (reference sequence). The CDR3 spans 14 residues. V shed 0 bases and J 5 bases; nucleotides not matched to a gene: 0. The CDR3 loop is CASSLGLAGDEQYF. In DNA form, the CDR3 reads TGTGCCAGCAGCTTGGGACTAGCGGGAGACGAGCAGTACTTC.

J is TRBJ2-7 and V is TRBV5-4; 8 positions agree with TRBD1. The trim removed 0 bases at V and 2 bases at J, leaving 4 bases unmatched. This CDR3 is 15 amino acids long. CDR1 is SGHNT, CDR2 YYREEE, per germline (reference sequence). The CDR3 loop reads CASSLGQGFTYEQYF. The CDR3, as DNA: TGTGCCAGCAGCTTGGGACAGGGGTTCACCTACGAGCAGTACTTC.

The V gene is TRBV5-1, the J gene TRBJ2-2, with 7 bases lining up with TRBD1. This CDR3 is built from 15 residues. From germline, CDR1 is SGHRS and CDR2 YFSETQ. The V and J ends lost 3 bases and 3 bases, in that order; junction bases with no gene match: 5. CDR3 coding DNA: TGCGCCAGCAGCTCCGGGACAGCTGACACCGGGGAGCTGTTTTTT. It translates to CASSSGTADTGELFF.

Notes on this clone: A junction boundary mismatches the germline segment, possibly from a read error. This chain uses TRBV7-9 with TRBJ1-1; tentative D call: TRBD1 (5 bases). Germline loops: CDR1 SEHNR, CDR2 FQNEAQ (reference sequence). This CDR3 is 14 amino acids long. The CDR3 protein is CSSSAGGGNTEAFF. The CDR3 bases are TGTTCCAGCAGCGCCGGGGGGGGAAACACTGAAGCTTTCTTT.

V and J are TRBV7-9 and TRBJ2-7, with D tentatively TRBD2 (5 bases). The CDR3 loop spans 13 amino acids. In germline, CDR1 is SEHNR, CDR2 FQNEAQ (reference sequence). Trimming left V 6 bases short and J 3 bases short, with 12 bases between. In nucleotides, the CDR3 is TGTGCCAGCAGTTCAGGACTGGTCTACGAGCAGTACTTC. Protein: CASSSGLVYEQYF.